Below, 16 T cell receptor beta chains from the same sample are listed, as sequenced in a study of T cell changes during pregnancy in multiple sclerosis (dated by TCRdb to between 2018 and 2021). The library relied on the immunoSEQ multiplex PCR assay. Not all clones reach the TCRdb copy of this immuneACCESS table, which keeps in-frame sequences only. Checked studies attribute under half of the gap to unresolved V genes and leave the rest unexplained. In this sample the table shows some 50,000 clones, about nine tenths of which occur a single time. The ten largest clones capture 1.5% of the sample. Material: peripheral blood, obtained in the first trimester of pregnancy. The source of these receptors is a female donor in good health, enrolled as a control in a pregnancy study.

The chain recombines TRBV4-1 with TRBJ1-1, with TRBD1 as a possible D gene (5 bases). Germline V lookup: CDR1 MGHRA, CDR2 YSYEKL. The CDR3 runs to 17 residues. The V and J ends lost 0 bases and 0 bases respectively, with 14 bases between them. The CDR3 loop is CASSQERGRGMNTEAFF. In nucleotides, the CDR3 is TGCGCCAGCAGCCAAGAACGGGGGAGAGGGATGAACACTGAAGCTTTCTTT.

This clone was seen only once. The chain joins TRBV11-2 to TRBJ2-2; 11 positions agree with TRBD2. V was clipped by 6 bases and J by 5 bases; unmatched bases: 8. Germline CDR1 reads SGHAT; CDR2 reads FQNNGV. CDR3 length: 16 amino acids. The CDR3 protein is CASRTVAGGPTGELFF. The CDR3 DNA reads TGTGCCAGCAGGACCGTAGCGGGGGGGCCAACCGGGGAGCTGTTTTTT.

The CDR3 DNA follows: TGTGCCAGCTCACCCGAAGGTTGGAGCTCCTACGAGCAGTACTTC. Protein product: CASSPEGWSSYEQYF. The chain carries TRBV18 and TRBJ2-7; D gene unclear. The CDR3 is 15 residues long. V lost 3 bases, J lost 0 bases, and 12 bases lay in between. Germline CDR1 reads KGHSH; CDR2 reads LQKENI.

V is TRBV19 and J is TRBJ2-2; D call uncertain. The CDR3 contains 15 residues. The V and J ends lost 3 bases and 4 bases respectively, with 12 bases between them. Germline V gene sequence: CDR1 LNHDA, CDR2 SQIVND (reference sequence). CDR3 DNA sequence: TGTGCCAGTAGTATTTTCCCCACAATCACCGGGGAGCTGTTTTTT. Its translation: CASSIFPTITGELFF.

The chain is built from TRBV25-1 and TRBJ1-4; 8 positions match TRBD1. Germline-derived CDR1 and CDR2 are MGHDK and SYGVNS. V was clipped by 3 bases and J by 3 bases; unmatched bases: 3. CDR3 length: 15 residues. DNA of the CDR3: TGTGCCAGCAGTGACGTGGGACAGGCTAATGAAAAACTGTTTTTT. Translating it yields CASSDVGQANEKLFF.

CDR3 region: CASSMGRTGAPGELFF. The CDR3 nucleotides read TGTGCCAGTAGTATGGGACGAACGGGAGCCCCCGGGGAGCTGTTTTTT. The J gene is TRBJ2-2, the V gene TRBV19; TRBD2 might be the D (6 bases). The CDR3 extends over 16 amino acids. The V gene's germline CDR1 is LNHDA and CDR2 SQIVND (reference sequence). V lost 3 bases and J lost 6, with 17 bases in between. Looking up the rest from reference TRBV19 and TRBJ2-2 gives the full variable domain: DGGITQSPKYLFRKEGQNVTLSCEQNLNHDAMYWYRQDPGQGLRLIYYSQIVNDFQKGDIAEGYSVSREKKESFPLTVTSAQKNPTAFYLCASSMGRTGAPGELFFGEGSRLTVL.

The genes are TRBV28 and TRBJ2-3; D may be TRBD2 (5 bases). Trimming removed 2 bases at V and 0 bases at J, with 9 bases between. The germline gives CDR1 MDHEN, CDR2 SYDVKM. This CDR3 spans 15 amino acids. CDR3 amino acids: CASSLKRKSTDTQYF. CDR3 sequence (DNA): TGTGCCAGCAGTTTAAAGCGGAAGAGCACAGATACGCAGTATTTT.

The V gene is TRBV4-3, the J gene TRBJ2-1; tentatively, D is TRBD2 (5 bases). The CDR3 runs to 16 residues. Germline V gives CDR1 LGHNA, CDR2 YSLEER. The germline V and J ends were trimmed by 4 bases and 0 bases, with 13 bases remaining between them. The CDR3 reads CASSPRAASSYNEQFF. CDR3 DNA sequence: TGCGCCAGCAGCCCCCGAGCGGCGAGCTCCTACAATGAGCAGTTCTTC.

The J gene is TRBJ2-2, the V gene TRBV10-1; 7 nucleotides line up with TRBD2. Trimming cost V 7 bases and J 3 bases; bases outside gene matches: 2. CDR1 and CDR2 from the germline V gene are WNHNN and SYGVQD (reference sequence). The CDR3 runs 13 residues. The CDR3 region has the DNA TGCGCCAGCACTGGGGGGGACACCGGGGAGCTGTTTTTT. Encoded protein: CASTGGDTGELFF.

The CDR3 loop reads CATSTRPLNRGIGDTQYF. Written as DNA, the CDR3 is TGTGCCACCAGCACTAGACCACTTAACCGGGGAATCGGTGATACGCAGTATTTT. This chain links TRBV15 with TRBJ2-3; D may be TRBD2 (5 bases). The CDR3 covers 18 residues. V lost 4 bases to trimming and J lost 6 bases, with 26 bases between them. Germline-derived CDR1 and CDR2 are LNHNV and YYDKDF (reference sequence).

V and J are TRBV7-9 and TRBJ2-7; TRBD1 might be the D (6 bases). Trimming removed 2 bases at V and 2 bases at J, with 13 bases between. The CDR3 has 15 residues. Germline lookup yields CDR1 SEHNR and CDR2 FQNEAQ (reference sequence). CDR3 sequence reads: CASSLPGRGAYEQYF. CDR3 sequence (DNA): TGTGCCAGCAGCTTACCGGGCAGGGGTGCCTACGAGCAGTACTTC.

The rearrangement links TRBV4-1 to TRBJ2-1; 7 bases are a match to TRBD2. V lost 0 bases and J lost 5; bases outside the gene matches: 10. The CDR3 totals 17 residues. Germline V gives CDR1 MGHRA, CDR2 YSYEKL. CDR3 coding DNA: TGCGCCAGCAGCCAAGAGTCTACGCGGGGGTTTAACAATGAGCAGTTCTTC. Amino acids: CASSQESTRGFNNEQFF.

This clone occurred a few times. The rearrangement links TRBV4-2 to TRBJ2-1, with 11 bases identical to TRBD1. The germline V gene encodes CDR1 LGHNA and CDR2 YNFKEQ. This CDR3 has 16 amino acids. Trimming cost V 0 bases and J 6 bases; bases outside gene matches: 4. The CDR3 sequence is CASSQDLGTGGNEQFF. As DNA, the CDR3 is TGTGCCAGCAGCCAAGATCTCGGGACAGGGGGCAATGAGCAGTTCTTC.

Remarks on this clone: A much larger clone sits a single nucleotide away, making a read error possible. Other DNA sequences from this sample encode an identical CDR3 as well. J is TRBJ2-1 and V is TRBV4-1; 11 bases map to TRBD2. After removal of 4 bases from V and 1 base from J, the junction contained 9 bases not matched to a gene. Germline lookup yields CDR1 MGHRA and CDR2 YSYEKL. The CDR3 is 18 amino acids. Here the CDR3 reads CASSPGLAGGISYNEQFF. The DNA of the CDR3 is TGCGCCAGCAGCCCGGGATTAGCGGGGGGGATATCCTACAATGAGCAGTTCTTC.

The J gene is TRBJ2-7, the V gene TRBV18, with TRBD1 identical over 7 bases. CDR3 length equals 13 residues. J was trimmed by 1 base and V by 4 bases; bases with no gene match: 1. The germline V gene encodes CDR1 KGHSH and CDR2 LQKENI. The CDR3 bases are TGTGCCAGCTCACAGGGACAGTCCTACGAGCAGTACTTC. Translated, it gives CASSQGQSYEQYF.

This clone was seen a few times. This chain uses TRBV30 with TRBJ1-1, with 7 bases matching TRBD1. The CDR3 loop spans 13 amino acids. Germline assignment: CDR1 GTSNPN and CDR2 SVGIG (reference sequence). V dropped 8 bases and J dropped 1; count of bases not matched to a gene: 7. The CDR3 reads CARTGTANTEAFF. The CDR3, as DNA: TGTGCCCGAACCGGGACAGCGAACACTGAAGCTTTCTTT.